These T cell receptor beta chains were read from a single sample in a study of T cell repertoires in cytomegalovirus infection. For these receptors, no antigen is known. TCRdb called the reads again in MiXCR, with one record for every CDR3 protein. In the table there are about 280,000 distinct CDR3 sequences, about 20% of which are singletons. Sample: cultured PBMCs, taken from culture after CMV antigen stimulation. All receptors derive from a human donor in good health (CMV status not recorded). Some clones in this sample may be carry-over from other donors' samples. The CDR3 runs from the conserved cysteine through the conserved F or W. D genes are given only for firm matches. Clone size is given for some rows only: seen once, a few or many times, or a class if the clone is expanded.

>NA|TRBJ1-5|few|TRBV28
CASSLSSRFDNQPQHF
TGTGCCAGCAGTTTATCGTCCAGATTTGACAATCAGCCCCAGCATTTT
>NA|TRBJ2-7|NA|TRBV27
CASSLGGNYEQYF
TGTGCCAGCAGTTTAGGGGGCAACTACGAGCAGTACTTC
>NA|TRBJ1-3|NA|TRBV10-3
CAISESTLPEEHTIYF
TGTGCCATCAGTGAGTCGACACTTCCCGAAGAACACACCATATATTTT
>NA|TRBJ2-3|few|TRBV4-1
CASSSLGGSTDTQYF
TGCGCCAGCAGCTCCCTCGGCGGAAGCACAGATACGCAGTATTTT
>TRBD2|TRBJ2-2|few|TRBV4-1
CASSQDRGSGAGELFF
TGCGCCAGCAGCCAAGATCGTGGGAGCGGGGCCGGGGAGCTGTTTTTT
>TRBD1|TRBJ1-1|few|TRBV12-3/TRBV12-4
CASSMTGGMTEAFF
TGTGCCAGCAGTATGACAGGGGGCATGACTGAAGCTTTCTTT
>NA|TRBJ1-2|many|TRBV4-1
CASSQVFPKANYGYTF
TGCGCCAGCAGCCAAGTCTTTCCGAAAGCTAACTATGGCTACACCTTC
>NA|TRBJ2-3|few|TRBV12-3/TRBV12-4
CASSDKDTQYF
TGTGCCAGCAGTGATAAAGATACGCAGTATTTT
>NA|TRBJ1-2|NA|TRBV6-5
CASSLAAQYGYTF
TGTGCCAGCAGTTTGGCAGCACAGTATGGCTACACCTTC
>TRBD2|TRBJ2-1|many|TRBV9
CASSPGRREQNEQFF
TGTGCCAGCAGCCCAGGGCGGCGGGAGCAAAATGAGCAGTTCTTC
>TRBD1|TRBJ2-2|few|TRBV6-2/TRBV6-3
CASRGSTGITGELFF
TGTGCCAGCAGGGGTTCGACAGGGATCACCGGGGAGCTGTTTTTT
>NA|TRBJ2-2|many|TRBV7-9
CASSLNPIRGGELFF
TGTGCCAGCAGCTTAAACCCCATACGCGGCGGGGAGCTGTTTTTT
>TRBD2|TRBJ2-2|NA|TRBV6-5
CASGIPTAAGRPGELFF
TGTGCCAGCGGAATACCAACGGCAGCGGGGAGACCCGGGGAGCTGTTTTTT
>NA|TRBJ2-2|many|TRBV11-3
CASSLVGGELFF
TGTGCCAGCAGCTTGGTTGGCGGGGAGCTGTTTTTT